This TCR beta chain emerged from a study of Graves' ophthalmopathy and Graves' hyperthyroidism. Study-wide results and limits: The model forecast ophthalmopathy progression, reaching roughly 71% sensitivity and 72.22% specificity. Discriminating ophthalmopathy from stable hyperthyroidism, a 13-signature model attained a sensitivity of about 88% and a specificity of approximately 81%. Thyroid clonotypes that were expanded above 0.001 frequency mostly also appeared in blood.

The CDR3 loop spans 14 amino acids. Germline loops: CDR1 SGHTA, CDR2 FQGNSA. The V end lost 6 bases, the J end lost 7 bases, and 19 bases lay between the germline ends. The TCR beta CDR3 regions underwent amplification from RNA transcripts. An opening RT-PCR round employed HTBI primers and preceded a second-round multiplex PCR. TCRdb re-analysed the multiplex PCR reads in MiXCR, keeping a single row per CDR3 protein. The sample comprises 170,000 or so distinct CDR3 sequences, over 35% of which are singletons, and under 6.5% rests with the top ten. From fresh peripheral blood, roughly 10 ml in volume, the PBMCs were obtained. On this clonotype: The antigen remains undetermined.

The sample comprised peripheral blood. V and J are TRBV7-2 and TRBJ2-7; D uncertain. This clonotype originated in a woman aged 40 to 50 with Graves' ophthalmopathy. This CDR3 reads CASRAGPNVWEQYF. The DNA for the CDR3 is TGTGCCAGCAGGGCCGGGCCCAATGTTTGGGAGCAGTACTTC. Full variable domain (remainder filled in from reference TRBV7-2 and TRBJ2-7): GAGVSQSPSNKVTEKGKDVELRCDPISGHTALYWYRQSLGQGLEFLIYFQGNSAPDKSGLPSDRFSAERTGGSVSTLTIQRTQQEDSAVYLCASRAGPNVWEQYFGPGTRLTVT.